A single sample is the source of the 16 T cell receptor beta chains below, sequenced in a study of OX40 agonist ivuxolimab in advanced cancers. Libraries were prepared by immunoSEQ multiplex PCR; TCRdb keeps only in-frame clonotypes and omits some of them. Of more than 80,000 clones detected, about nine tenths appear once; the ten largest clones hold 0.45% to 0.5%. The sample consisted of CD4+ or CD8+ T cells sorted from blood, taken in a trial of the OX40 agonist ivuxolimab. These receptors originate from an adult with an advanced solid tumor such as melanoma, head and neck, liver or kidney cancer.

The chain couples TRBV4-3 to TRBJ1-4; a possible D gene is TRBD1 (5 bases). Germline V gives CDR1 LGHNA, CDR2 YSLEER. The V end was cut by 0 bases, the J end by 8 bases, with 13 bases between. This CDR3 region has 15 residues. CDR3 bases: TGCGCCAGCAGCCAAGATGTCAGGGAGGGGGAAAAACTGTTTTTT. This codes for CASSQDVREGEKLFF.

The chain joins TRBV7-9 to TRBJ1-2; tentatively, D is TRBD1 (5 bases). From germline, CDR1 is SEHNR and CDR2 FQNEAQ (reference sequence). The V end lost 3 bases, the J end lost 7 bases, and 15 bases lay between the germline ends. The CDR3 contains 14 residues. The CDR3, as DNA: TGTGCCAGCAGCTTGACGTCCCAGGGCAGTGGCTACACCTTC. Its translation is CASSLTSQGSGYTF.

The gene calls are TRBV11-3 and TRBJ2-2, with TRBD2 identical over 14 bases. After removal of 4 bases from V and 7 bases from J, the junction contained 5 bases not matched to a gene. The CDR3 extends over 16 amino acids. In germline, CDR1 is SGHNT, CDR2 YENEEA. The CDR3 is CASSYGLAGGGGELFF. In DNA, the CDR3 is TGTGCCAGCAGCTACGGACTAGCGGGGGGCGGCGGGGAGCTGTTTTTT.

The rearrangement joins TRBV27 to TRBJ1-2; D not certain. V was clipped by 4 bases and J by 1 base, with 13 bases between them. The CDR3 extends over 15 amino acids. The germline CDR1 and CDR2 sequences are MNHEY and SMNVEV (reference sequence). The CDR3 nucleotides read TGTGCCAGCAGTTCATTGGTTGGCCGTAACTATGGCTACACCTTC. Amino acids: CASSSLVGRNYGYTF.

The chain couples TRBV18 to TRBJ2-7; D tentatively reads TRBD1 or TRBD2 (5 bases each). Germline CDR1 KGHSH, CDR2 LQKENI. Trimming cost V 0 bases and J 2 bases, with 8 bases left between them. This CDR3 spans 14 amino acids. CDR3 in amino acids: CASSPPGPTYEQYF. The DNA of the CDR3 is TGTGCCAGCTCACCACCGGGACCCACCTACGAGCAGTACTTC.

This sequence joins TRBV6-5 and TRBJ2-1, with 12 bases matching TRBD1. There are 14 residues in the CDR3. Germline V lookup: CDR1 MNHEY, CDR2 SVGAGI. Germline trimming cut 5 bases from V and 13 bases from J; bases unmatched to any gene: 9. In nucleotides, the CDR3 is TGTGCCAGCAGTCTATCCGGGACAGGGGGCGGTCAGTTCTTC. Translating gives CASSLSGTGGGQFF.

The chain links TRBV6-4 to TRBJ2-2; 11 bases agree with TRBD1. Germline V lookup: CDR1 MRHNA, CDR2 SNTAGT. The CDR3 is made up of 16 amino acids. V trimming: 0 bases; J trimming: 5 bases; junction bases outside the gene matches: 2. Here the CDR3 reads CASSDSGTGGTGELFF. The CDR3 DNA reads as TGTGCCAGCAGTGACTCCGGGACAGGGGGGACCGGGGAGCTGTTTTTT.

The CDR3 sequence is CASTMTGNTGELFF. For the CDR3, the DNA is TGTGCCAGCACAATGACAGGAAACACCGGGGAGCTGTTTTTT. This rearrangement joins TRBV28 to TRBJ2-2; possible D gene TRBD1, 6 bases. Looked up from germline, CDR1 is MDHEN and CDR2 is SYDVKM. Trimming cost V 7 bases and J 2 bases, with 11 bases left between them. This CDR3 has 14 residues.

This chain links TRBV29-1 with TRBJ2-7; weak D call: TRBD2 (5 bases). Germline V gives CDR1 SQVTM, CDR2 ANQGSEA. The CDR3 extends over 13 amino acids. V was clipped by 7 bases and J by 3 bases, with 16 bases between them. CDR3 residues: CSGRRAGDYEQYF. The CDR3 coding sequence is TGCAGCGGCAGACGGGCCGGGGACTACGAGCAGTACTTC.

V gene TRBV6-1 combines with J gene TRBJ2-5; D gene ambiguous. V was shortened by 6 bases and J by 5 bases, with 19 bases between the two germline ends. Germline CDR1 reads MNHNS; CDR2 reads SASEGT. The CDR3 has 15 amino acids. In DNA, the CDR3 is TGTGCCAGCAGCAACCCGTTGTGGGGTCGGGAGACCCAGTACTTC. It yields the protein CASSNPLWGRETQYF.

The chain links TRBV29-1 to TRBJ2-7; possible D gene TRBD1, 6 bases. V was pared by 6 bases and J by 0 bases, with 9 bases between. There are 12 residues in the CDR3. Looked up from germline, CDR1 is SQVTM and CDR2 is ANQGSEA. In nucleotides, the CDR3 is TGCAGCGTGGGACAACACTCCTACGAGCAGTACTTC. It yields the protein CSVGQHSYEQYF.

The CDR3 loop is CASSYSYLRDTEAFF. CDR3 nucleotide sequence: TGTGCCAGCAGTTATTCGTACTTGAGGGACACTGAAGCTTTCTTT. The V and J genes are TRBV6-6 and TRBJ1-1; D not resolved. Germline CDR1 reads MNHNY; CDR2 reads SVGAGI (reference sequence). V lost 3 bases and J 3 bases, leaving 14 bases between the germline ends. This CDR3 has 15 amino acids.

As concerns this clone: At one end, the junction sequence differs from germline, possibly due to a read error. The chain's CDR3 is CASSLGNNNGYTF. The CDR3, as DNA: TGTGCCAGCAGCTTGGGCAATAACAATGGCTACACCTTC. The V and J genes are TRBV5-4 and TRBJ1-2; D is ambiguous. This CDR3 has 13 amino acids. CDR1 is SGHNT and CDR2 is YYREEE in the germline V gene (reference sequence).

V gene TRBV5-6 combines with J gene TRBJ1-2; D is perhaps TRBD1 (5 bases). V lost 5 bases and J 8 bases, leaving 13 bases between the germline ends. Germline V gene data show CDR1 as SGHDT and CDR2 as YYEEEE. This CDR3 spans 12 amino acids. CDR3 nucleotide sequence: TGTGCCAGCAGTAACCGGGACCTCGGCTACACCTTC. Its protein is CASSNRDLGYTF.

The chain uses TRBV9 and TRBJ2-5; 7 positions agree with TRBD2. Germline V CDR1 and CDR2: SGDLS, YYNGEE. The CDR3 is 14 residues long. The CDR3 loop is CASSAGDPQETQYF. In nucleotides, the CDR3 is TGTGCATCATCCGCGGGGGACCCCCAAGAGACCCAGTACTTC.

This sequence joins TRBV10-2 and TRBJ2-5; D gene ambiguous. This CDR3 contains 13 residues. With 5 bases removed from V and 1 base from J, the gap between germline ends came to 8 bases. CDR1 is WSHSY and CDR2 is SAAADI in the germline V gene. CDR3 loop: CASSQQLQETQYF. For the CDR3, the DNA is TGCGCCAGCAGTCAACAACTCCAAGAGACCCAGTACTTC.